These 8 T cell receptor beta chains originate from one sample sequenced in a study of beta chain features in type 1 diabetes. Expressed TCRB transcripts got sequenced, as all isolated RNA was reverse transcribed. Assay: immunoSEQ multiplex PCR; the TCRdb copy retains only in-frame clones and omits some. The repertoire has hundreds of thousands of clones, around an eighth of them found once; the top ten carry 0.035% to 0.045%. Study-level results: Shorter TCRB CDR3s, moderately but significantly so, were found in Type 1 diabetes patients in all four CD4+ subsets.

No antigen is known for these receptors. Sequencing was done on a sample of naive CD4+ T cells from blood. Receptors were obtained from a young man with type 1 diabetes.

V is TRBV18 and J is TRBJ2-3, with no clear D. Germline assignment: CDR1 KGHSH and CDR2 LQKENI. Between the trimmed V and J ends, which lost 6 bases and 3 bases, there was a span of 19 bases. This CDR3 is built from 16 residues. The CDR3 here is CASSRLRAGGTDTQYF. CDR3 nucleotides: TGTGCCAGCTCCCGCTTAAGGGCCGGTGGGACAGATACGCAGTATTTT.

A few counts support this clone. This CDR3 is also generated by other DNA sequences in the sample. The gene calls are TRBV18 and TRBJ1-1; tentative D call: TRBD1 (5 bases). The germline V and J ends were trimmed by 2 bases and 1 base, with 5 bases remaining between them. This CDR3 contains 13 residues. Germline CDR1 KGHSH, CDR2 LQKENI. Here the CDR3 reads CASSPGTNTEAFF. In nucleotides, the CDR3 is TGTGCCAGCTCACCAGGGACGAACACTGAAGCTTTCTTT. The full variable domain, in which reference TRBV18 and TRBJ1-1 provide the parts outside the CDR3, is NAGVMQNPRHLVRRRGQEARLRCSPMKGHSHVYWYRQLPEEGLKFMVYLQKENIIDESGMPKERFSAEFPKEGPSILRIQQVVRGDSAAYFCASSPGTNTEAFFGQGTRLTVV.

V is TRBV28 and J is TRBJ2-7, with D unclear. With 5 bases removed from V and 4 bases from J, the gap between germline ends came to 9 bases. The CDR3 contains 12 residues. The germline V gene has CDR1 MDHEN and CDR2 SYDVKM. For the CDR3, the DNA is TGTGCCAGCAGTCCCGTAGGGTACGAGCAGTACTTC. Its protein product is CASSPVGYEQYF.

This clone was detected only a few times. The chain employs TRBV4-2 and TRBJ2-1; 9 bases are a match to TRBD2. CDR1 and CDR2 from the germline V gene are LGHNA and YNFKEQ. The CDR3 consists of 17 residues. Trimming at V came to 1 base and at J to 6 bases, leaving 10 bases not matched to a gene. The chain's CDR3 is CASSQGSSGTWGNEQFF. CDR3 coding DNA: TGTGCCAGCAGCCAAGGGTCTAGCGGGACGTGGGGCAATGAGCAGTTCTTC.

With regard to this clone: This may be a read error: a much more frequent sequence differs by one nucleotide. In the same sample, other DNA sequences code for this CDR3. The gene calls are TRBV7-2 and TRBJ2-3, with D hard to call. The CDR3 consists of 12 residues. Germline V gene data show CDR1 as SGHTA and CDR2 as FQGNSA. Trimming stripped 1 base from V and 3 bases from J, with 2 bases between. The CDR3 region is CASSLGTDTQYF. The CDR3 DNA sequence: TGTGCCAGCAGCTTAGGGACAGATACGCAGTATTTT.

This sequence joins TRBV7-9 and TRBJ2-1; D is uncertain. Per germline, CDR1 SEHNR and CDR2 FQNEAQ (reference sequence). The germline V and J ends were trimmed by 1 base and 0 bases, with 13 bases remaining between them. CDR3 length: 17 residues. The CDR3 sequence is CASSLDGRPSSYNEQFF. In DNA, the CDR3 is TGTGCCAGCAGCTTAGATGGCAGGCCGAGCTCCTACAATGAGCAGTTCTTC. Looking up the rest from reference TRBV7-9 and TRBJ2-1 gives the full variable domain: DTGVSQNPRHKITKRGQNVTFRCDPISEHNRLYWYRQTLGQGPEFLTYFQNEAQLEKSRLLSDRFSAERPKGSFSTLEIQRTEQGDSAMYLCASSLDGRPSSYNEQFFGPGTRLTVL.

This clone came up a few times. The chain has TRBV6-6 and TRBJ1-2, with TRBD1 as a possible D gene (5 bases). The V gene's germline CDR1 is MNHNY and CDR2 SVGAGI (reference sequence). The V and J ends lost 5 bases and 9 bases respectively, with 13 bases between them. The CDR3 runs 12 residues. CDR3 protein: CASSPQGYRYTF. CDR3 in DNA: TGTGCCAGCAGTCCTCAGGGTTACCGCTACACCTTC.

Only a few counts were recorded for this clone. V gene TRBV12-2 combines with J gene TRBJ1-2. TRBV12-2 is a recognized pseudogene. The CDR3 loop spans 17 amino acids. As DNA, the CDR3 is TGTGCAAGTCGCTCAGGTCTAGCGACAGAGACTAACTATGGCTACACCTTC. Translating it yields CASRSGLATETNYGYTF.